Following are 26 T cell receptor beta chains from one sample sequenced in a study of blood T cell repertoires in COVID-19. The protocol was immunoSEQ multiplex PCR, while the TCRdb copy is restricted to in-frame clones and leaves out a portion. The sample carries hundreds of thousands of clones, about 86% recorded once. Sequenced sample: peripheral blood. The source of these receptors is a woman in her twenties or thirties who had recovered from COVID-19.

This chain joins TRBV25-1 and TRBJ1-6, with D maybe TRBD1 (6 bases). The CDR3 has 14 amino acids. CDR1 is MGHDK and CDR2 is SYGVNS in the germline V gene. The ends were cut back, 3 bases at V and 10 bases at J, with 13 bases in the middle. Here the CDR3 reads CASSDWGGGSPLHF. DNA for the CDR3: TGTGCCAGCAGTGATTGGGGGGGCGGGTCACCCCTCCACTTT.

The chain uses TRBV7-9 and TRBJ2-1, with D tentatively TRBD2 (5 bases). With 5 bases removed from V and 7 bases from J, the gap between germline ends came to 12 bases. From germline, CDR1 is SEHNR and CDR2 FQNEAQ (reference sequence). The CDR3 runs to 13 residues. CDR3 in amino acids: CASSRGERNEQFF. The CDR3 nucleotides are TGTGCCAGCAGCCGGGGAGAGCGGAATGAGCAGTTCTTC. Looking up the rest from reference TRBV7-9 and TRBJ2-1 gives the full variable domain: DTGVSQNPRHKITKRGQNVTFRCDPISEHNRLYWYRQTLGQGPEFLTYFQNEAQLEKSRLLSDRFSAERPKGSFSTLEIQRTEQGDSAMYLCASSRGERNEQFFGPGTRLTVL.

The gene calls are TRBV11-2 and TRBJ2-7, with 7 bases identical to TRBD2. V lost 4 bases and J lost 3; bases outside the gene matches: 15. Germline V gives CDR1 SGHAT, CDR2 FQNNGV. The length of the CDR3 is 17 residues. CDR3 sequence reads: CASSSTFGGSRDYEQYF. Written as DNA, the CDR3 is TGTGCCAGCAGCTCCACATTCGGCGGGAGCCGGGACTACGAGCAGTACTTC.

The chain uses TRBV19 and TRBJ2-3; 12 bases are a match to TRBD1. This CDR3 has 16 residues. J was trimmed by 1 base and V by 6 bases; bases with no gene match: 5. Per the germline V gene, CDR1 is LNHDA and CDR2 is SQIVND (reference sequence). As DNA, the CDR3 is TGTGCCAGTAGCCGGGACAGGGGGCTTGGCACAGATACGCAGTATTTT. Translated, it gives CASSRDRGLGTDTQYF.

The chain recombines TRBV30 with TRBJ1-5, with D maybe TRBD1 (6 bases). The CDR3 covers 15 residues. CDR1 GTSNPN and CDR2 SVGIG come from the germline V gene (reference sequence). V gave up 2 bases and J gave up 3 bases, with 14 bases separating them. The CDR3 here is CAWSLGTGNNQPQHF. The CDR3 DNA reads as TGTGCCTGGAGTTTAGGAACAGGGAACAATCAGCCCCAGCATTTT.

The rearrangement joins TRBV29-1 to TRBJ1-2, with 8 bases aligning to TRBD1. The CDR3 consists of 18 residues. Germline CDR1 SQVTM, CDR2 ANQGSEA. J gave up 1 base and V 4 bases, and 17 bases lay outside the gene matches. The CDR3: CSVGSSVRQGPFNYGYTF. The CDR3 DNA is TGCAGCGTTGGATCTTCCGTGCGACAGGGGCCGTTTAACTATGGCTACACCTTC. Supplemented by reference TRBV29-1 and TRBJ1-2, the full variable domain reads SAVISQKPSRDICQRGTSLTIQCQVDSQVTMMFWYRQQPGQSLTLIATANQGSEATYESGFVIDKFPISRPNLTFSTLTVSNMSPEDSSIYLCSVGSSVRQGPFNYGYTFGSGTRLTVV.

The chain has TRBV4-1 and TRBJ1-1; D not resolved. CDR3 size: 15 residues. Germline V CDR1 and CDR2: MGHRA, YSYEKL. Trimming pared 1 base from V and 1 base from J, leaving 10 bases between. The CDR3: CASSQGGRGNTEAFF. CDR3 coding DNA: TGCGCCAGCAGCCAAGGAGGACGGGGGAACACTGAAGCTTTCTTT.

Note on this clone: The junction does not match germline at one end; this may be a read error. V gene TRBV28 combines with J gene TRBJ1-3; weak D call: TRBD1 (6 bases). Germline assignment: CDR1 MDHEN and CDR2 SYDVKM. There are 15 residues in the CDR3. The CDR3 sequence: CASTLGGHSGNTIYF. Here the CDR3 DNA reads TGTGCCAGCACTTTAGGGGGACACTCTGGAAACACCATATATTTT.

J is TRBJ2-3 and V is TRBV29-1; 11 bases map to TRBD1. Germline V gene sequence: CDR1 SQVTM, CDR2 ANQGSEA. CDR3 length: 13 residues. V was clipped by 7 bases and J by 3 bases; unmatched bases: 3. CDR3 region: CSAGQGETDTQYF. The CDR3 coding sequence is TGCAGCGCGGGACAGGGGGAGACAGATACGCAGTATTTT.

The CDR3 sequence: CGGVSSGANVLTF. CDR3 nucleotides: TGTGGGGGGGTAAGCTCTGGGGCCAACGTCCTGACTTTC. This sequence joins TRBV30 and TRBJ2-6; a weak D match, TRBD2 (6 bases). Germline-derived CDR1 and CDR2 are GTSNPN and SVGIG (reference sequence). The CDR3 sequence is 13 residues long.

This clone has only a few counts. The J gene is TRBJ1-5, the V gene TRBV4-1; D is undetermined. Germline loops: CDR1 MGHRA, CDR2 YSYEKL. The V end lost 2 bases, the J end lost 1 base, and 9 bases lay between the germline ends. The CDR3 sequence is 15 residues long. CDR3 residues: CASSQLGLSNQPQHF. CDR3 DNA sequence: TGCGCCAGCAGCCAACTGGGCTTGAGCAATCAGCCCCAGCATTTT.

The chain has TRBV5-1 and TRBJ2-3; 8 bases align to TRBD1. From germline, CDR1 is SGHRS and CDR2 YFSETQ. CDR3 length equals 14 residues. The junction had 9 bases not matched to a gene; V was cut back by 6 bases and J by 6 bases. CDR3 DNA: TGCGCCAGCATCTTAGGACAGGGTGCGGATACGCAGTATTTT. Protein sequence: CASILGQGADTQYF.

This rearrangement joins TRBV12-5 to TRBJ2-1; 10 bases are a match to TRBD1. Trimming took 0 bases from V and 8 from J; bases not matched to a gene: 7. CDR1 and CDR2 from the germline V gene are LGHNT and FRNRAP. This CDR3 comprises 16 residues. CDR3 nucleotides: TGTGCTAGTGGTTTGGTAATGGGACAGGGGCGCCATGAGCAGTTCTTC. It yields the protein CASGLVMGQGRHEQFF.

The chain carries TRBV7-6 and TRBJ2-1; 13 bases are shared with TRBD2. V trimming: 7 bases; J trimming: 6 bases; junction bases outside the gene matches: 9. CDR1 is SGHVS, CDR2 FNYEAQ, per germline. The CDR3 length is 16 residues. CDR3: CASTVRGTSGTNEQFF. The CDR3 DNA follows: TGTGCCAGCACCGTACGCGGGACTAGCGGGACCAATGAGCAGTTCTTC.

This rearrangement joins TRBV10-2 to TRBJ2-3; tentatively, D is TRBD1 (5 bases). Trimming cost V 2 bases and J 0 bases, with 9 bases left between them. Per the germline V gene, CDR1 is WSHSY and CDR2 is SAAADI. CDR3 size: 15 residues. CDR3 sequence reads: CASSEGQGSTDTQYF. CDR3 in DNA: TGCGCCAGCAGTGAGGGACAAGGCAGCACAGATACGCAGTATTTT.

The chain combines TRBV4-1 with TRBJ2-5; D call uncertain. Trimming left V 1 base short and J 2 bases short, with 14 bases between. Germline assignment: CDR1 MGHRA and CDR2 YSYEKL. This CDR3 has 16 amino acids. CDR3 nucleotide sequence: TGCGCCAGCAGCCAAGTTGAGGCCGACCCGCAAGAGACCCAGTACTTC. Its translation: CASSQVEADPQETQYF.

J is TRBJ2-5 and V is TRBV7-2; tentatively, D is TRBD1 (7 bases). V lost 1 base, J lost 5 bases, and 17 bases lay in between. The CDR3 consists of 16 residues. Germline-derived CDR1 and CDR2 are SGHTA and FQGNSA. The CDR3 DNA sequence: TGTGCCAGCAGCTTAGTCTTTAGCAGGGGGGCCGAGACCCAGTACTTC. This sequence encodes CASSLVFSRGAETQYF.

A single count supports this clone. The V gene is TRBV18, the J gene TRBJ2-1; TRBD1 is a possible D gene (5 bases). CDR3 size: 15 residues. V dropped 5 bases and J dropped 8 bases, with 19 bases sitting between them. The germline V gene has CDR1 KGHSH and CDR2 LQKENI. The CDR3 DNA follows: TGTGCCAGCTCATTACCGGGCAGGGCAAGGTATGAGCAGTTCTTC. It specifies CASSLPGRARYEQFF. Full variable domain (missing parts from reference TRBV18 and TRBJ2-1): NAGVMQNPRHLVRRRGQEARLRCSPMKGHSHVYWYRQLPEEGLKFMVYLQKENIIDESGMPKERFSAEFPKEGPSILRIQQVVRGDSAAYFCASSLPGRARYEQFFGPGTRLTVL.

With respect to this clone: Just one base apart from a much larger clone, this may be a read error. This chain uses TRBV6-2 or TRBV6-3 with TRBJ2-3, with D possibly TRBD2 on 5 matching bases. The germline V gene has CDR1 MNHEY and CDR2 SVGEGT. The CDR3 contains 13 residues. Trimming removed 2 bases at V and 2 bases at J, with 5 bases between. The CDR3 DNA reads as TGTGCCAGCAGTTACCGGGACACAGATACGCAGTATTTT. This sequence encodes CASSYRDTDTQYF.

This clone occurred a few times. The chain links TRBV15 to TRBJ1-2; possibly TRBD1 for D (5 bases). The CDR3 extends over 13 amino acids. Trimming pared 3 bases from V and 4 bases from J, leaving 9 bases between. Germline V gene data show CDR1 as LNHNV and CDR2 as YYDKDF (reference sequence). The CDR3 coding sequence is TGTGCCACCAGCAGTGGGGGGGGCTATGGCTACACCTTC. This gives the protein CATSSGGGYGYTF.

The chain combines TRBV7-3 with TRBJ2-5, with D maybe TRBD2 (6 bases). This CDR3 has 13 amino acids. The V and J ends lost 4 bases and 3 bases respectively, with 9 bases between them. From germline, CDR1 is SGHTA and CDR2 FQGTGA. The CDR3 loop is CASSSTREETQYF. As DNA, the CDR3 is TGTGCCAGCAGCTCGACTAGAGAAGAGACCCAGTACTTC.

The rearrangement uses TRBV6-4 and TRBJ1-1, with 8 bases matching TRBD1. The CDR3 has 14 residues. Trimming took 8 bases from V and 4 from J; bases not matched to a gene: 9. Germline CDR1 is MRHNA and CDR2 is SNTAGT. CDR3 protein: CASRETGEVTEAFF. In DNA form, the CDR3 reads TGTGCCAGCCGGGAGACAGGGGAAGTCACTGAAGCTTTCTTT.

This chain connects TRBV7-9 to TRBJ2-3; D uncertain. V lost 5 bases, J lost 5 bases, and 8 bases lay in between. The CDR3 loop spans 12 amino acids. Germline lookup yields CDR1 SEHNR and CDR2 FQNEAQ (reference sequence). The CDR3 sequence: CASSPPLDTQYF. The CDR3 nucleotides are TGTGCCAGCAGCCCTCCTTTAGATACGCAGTATTTT.

Concerning this clone itself: An end of the junction differs from the germline gene, which may be a read error. The rearrangement links TRBV7-7 to TRBJ1-2; possible D gene TRBD1, 5 bases. The CDR3 loop spans 14 amino acids. Germline loops: CDR1 SSHAT, CDR2 FNYEAQ (reference sequence). CDR3 DNA: TGTGCTAGCAGCCCTTTAGGACAAAACTATGGCTACACCTTC. Protein sequence: CASSPLGQNYGYTF.

This clone was counted once. The chain joins TRBV30 to TRBJ2-1; a weak D match, TRBD2 (5 bases). V shed 2 bases and J shed 8 bases, with 13 bases lying between them. The CDR3 runs to 13 residues. Per the germline V gene, CDR1 is GTSNPN and CDR2 is SVGIG (reference sequence). In DNA, the CDR3 is TGTGCCTGGAGTCGAGGGCTAGACGATGAGCAGTTCTTC. Amino acids: CAWSRGLDDEQFF.

This chain uses TRBV7-6 with TRBJ1-2; TRBD1 matches at 7 bases. Unmatched junction bases numbered 1, after V lost 0 bases and J lost 12 bases. Per germline, CDR1 SGHVS and CDR2 FNYEAQ. This CDR3 contains 11 residues. Here the CDR3 reads CASSLATGDTF. The DNA for the CDR3 is TGTGCCAGCAGCTTAGCTACAGGGGACACCTTC.